The 21 T cell receptor beta chains below were found in one sample sequenced in a study of early T cells in non-severe SARS-CoV-2 infection. TCRdb ran MiXCR on the 5' RACE reads and lists one entry per CDR3 protein. This sample has 63,000 or so distinct CDR3 sequences, with over 10% found just once. Material: whole blood, obtained at baseline. These TCRs come from an adult who was a healthcare worker with PCR-confirmed SARS-CoV-2 infection or an uninfected control (not recorded which).

This clonotype was seen many times. V gene TRBV18 combines with J gene TRBJ2-7; D gene uncertain. The CDR3 length is 13 residues. V was clipped by 1 base and J by 3 bases, with 7 bases between them. Germline V lookup: CDR1 KGHSH, CDR2 LQKENI. The CDR3 region has the DNA TGTGCCAGCTCACCACTCCCGAGCTACGAGCAGTACTTC. Translating gives CASSPLPSYEQYF. The variable domain in full, with the rest retrieved from reference TRBV18 and TRBJ2-7, is NAGVMQNPRHLVRRRGQEARLRCSPMKGHSHVYWYRQLPEEGLKFMVYLQKENIIDESGMPKERFSAEFPKEGPSILRIQQVVRGDSAAYFCASSPLPSYEQYFGPGTRLTVT.

This clonotype was seen ten or more times. The chain links TRBV7-2 to TRBJ2-2; 11 nucleotides agree with TRBD2. The CDR3 extends over 15 amino acids. With V trimmed by 5 bases and J by 7 bases, 6 bases remained unmatched. Per the germline V gene, CDR1 is SGHTA and CDR2 is FQGNSA. CDR3 region: CASSRLAGRVGELFF. The CDR3 bases are TGTGCCAGCAGCCGACTAGCGGGACGTGTCGGGGAGCTGTTTTTT.

V and J are TRBV20-1 and TRBJ2-5; maybe TRBD2 (6 bases). Germline CDR1 DFQATT, CDR2 SNEGSKA (reference sequence). The CDR3 is 13 residues long. Between the trimmed V and J ends, which lost 6 bases and 5 bases, there was a span of 16 bases. This CDR3 is CSAPVPGRETQYF. CDR3 nucleotides: TGCAGTGCCCCGGTCCCGGGGAGGGAGACCCAGTACTTC.

This clonotype was counted many times. This rearrangement joins TRBV20-1 to TRBJ1-2; a possible D gene is TRBD1 (5 bases). There are 15 residues in the CDR3. Germline V gene lookup returns CDR1 DFQATT and CDR2 SNEGSKA (reference sequence). V lost 0 bases to trimming and J lost 2 bases, with 13 bases between them. The CDR3: CSARDWGGSNYGYTF. The DNA of the CDR3 is TGCAGTGCTAGAGATTGGGGGGGATCCAACTATGGCTACACCTTC.

This clonotype was seen at least ten times. V gene TRBV5-1 combines with J gene TRBJ2-1, with 7 bases lining up with TRBD1. Per the germline V gene, CDR1 is SGHRS and CDR2 is YFSETQ. The junction had 6 bases not matched to a gene; V was cut back by 6 bases and J by 0 bases. The CDR3 loop spans 15 amino acids. The CDR3 here is CASTPQGVSYNEQFF. Here the CDR3 DNA reads TGCGCCAGCACCCCCCAGGGGGTCTCCTACAATGAGCAGTTCTTC.

This clonotype was seen only a few times. The chain recombines TRBV7-6 with TRBJ2-7; 8 bases map to TRBD1. The CDR3 is 16 residues long. The V gene's germline CDR1 is SGHVS and CDR2 FNYEAQ. V dropped 0 bases and J dropped 4; count of bases not matched to a gene: 8. The DNA of the CDR3 is TGTGCCAGCAGCTTAGCGGTGGCAGGGGGCTTGTACGAGCAGTACTTC. Protein sequence: CASSLAVAGGLYEQYF.

This clonotype showed up many times. V is TRBV11-1 and J is TRBJ2-2; 10 nucleotides line up with TRBD1. Germline V gene data show CDR1 as SGHAT and CDR2 as FQDESV (reference sequence). Trimming at V came to 5 bases and at J to 4 bases, leaving 10 bases not matched to a gene. The CDR3 is 17 amino acids. In nucleotides, the CDR3 is TGTGCCAGCAGCACTTCCGGGACAGGGGTCGGCACCGGGGAGCTGTTTTTT. Encoded protein: CASSTSGTGVGTGELFF. Complete variable domain (other parts from reference TRBV11-1 and TRBJ2-2): EAEVAQSPRYKITEKSQAVAFWCDPISGHATLYWYRQILGQGPELLVQFQDESVVDDSQLPKDRFSAERLKGVDSTLKIQPAELGDSAMYLCASSTSGTGVGTGELFFGEGSRLTVL.

This clonotype was found a few times. The chain carries TRBV20-1 and TRBJ1-3; unclear D gene. Deletions cut 7 bases from V and 0 bases from J, with 10 bases between. The CDR3 sequence is 13 residues long. Germline-derived CDR1 and CDR2 are DFQATT and SNEGSKA (reference sequence). CDR3 DNA: TGCAGTGTTGGACGGAGCTCTGGAAACACCATATATTTT. Translating it yields CSVGRSSGNTIYF.

The table lists this clonotype with many counts. The chain employs TRBV11-2 and TRBJ2-2; no clear D. This CDR3 spans 16 amino acids. Germline assignment: CDR1 SGHAT and CDR2 FQNNGV. V was cut by 2 bases and J by 3 bases, with 13 bases left in between. The CDR3 nucleotides are TGTGCCAGCAGCTTACAGAGGCGGAGTTACACCGGGGAGCTGTTTTTT. Translated: CASSLQRRSYTGELFF.

This rearrangement joins TRBV4-2 to TRBJ2-7; D is uncertain. V lost 2 bases and J 7 bases, leaving 12 bases between the germline ends. Germline assignment: CDR1 LGHNA and CDR2 YNFKEQ. The CDR3 totals 13 residues. The chain's CDR3 is CASSQTKRWEQYF. DNA of the CDR3: TGTGCCAGCAGCCAAACTAAGAGGTGGGAGCAGTACTTC.

At least ten counts were recorded for this clonotype. This rearrangement joins TRBV20-1 to TRBJ1-1; D may be TRBD1 (5 bases). Trimming pared 1 base from V and 8 bases from J, leaving 17 bases between. Germline V gives CDR1 DFQATT, CDR2 SNEGSKA (reference sequence). The CDR3 has 14 amino acids. The CDR3 reads CSARGDRGTLEAFF. The CDR3 bases are TGCAGTGCTAGAGGGGACCGGGGAACGCTAGAAGCTTTCTTT.

This clonotype was observed many times. The CDR3 bases are TGCAGCGTGGGACAGGGGTCCTACGAGCAGTACTTC. This sequence encodes CSVGQGSYEQYF. This chain joins TRBV29-1 and TRBJ2-7, with 10 bases identical to TRBD1. The CDR3 totals 12 residues. V lost 6 bases, J lost 1 base, and 0 bases stayed unmatched. The germline V gene has CDR1 SQVTM and CDR2 ANQGSEA.

This clonotype was recorded many times. This chain joins TRBV11-2 and TRBJ2-3, with D uncertain. The CDR3 spans 14 residues. Germline loops: CDR1 SGHAT, CDR2 FQNNGV. Trimming shortened V by 2 bases and J by 1 base, and 7 bases separated the two germline ends. CDR3 coding DNA: TGTGCCAGCAGCTTACTTGGGGGCACAGATACGCAGTATTTT. It specifies CASSLLGGTDTQYF.

This clonotype was seen ten or more times. The rearrangement links TRBV6-1 to TRBJ1-3, with unresolved D. V gave up 7 bases and J gave up 4 bases, with 11 bases separating them. The CDR3 is 13 residues long. CDR1 is MNHNS, CDR2 SASEGT, per germline. For the CDR3, the DNA is TGTGCCAGCACCCCTACGGGAGGAAACACCATATATTTT. Translating gives CASTPTGGNTIYF.

The gene calls are TRBV25-1 and TRBJ2-7; 10 bases are a match to TRBD1. With 6 bases clipped from V and 3 bases from J, the junction kept 5 bases outside the gene matches. Germline assignment: CDR1 MGHDK and CDR2 SYGVNS. The CDR3 runs 14 residues. The CDR3 sequence is CASRRGQGGYEQYF. DNA of the CDR3: TGTGCCAGCAGGCGAGGACAGGGGGGCTACGAGCAGTACTTC.

This clonotype occurred a few times. The V call is TRBV7-9, the J call TRBJ1-2; D ambiguous. V was pared by 1 base and J by 8 bases, with 8 bases between. The CDR3 has 12 residues. Germline-derived CDR1 and CDR2 are SEHNR and FQNEAQ (reference sequence). CDR3 sequence (DNA): TGTGCCAGCAGCTTAGACGTCTGGGGCTACACCTTC. Protein: CASSLDVWGYTF.

The V call is TRBV3-1, the J call TRBJ1-1; unclear D gene. Trimming left V 5 bases short and J 5 bases short, with 12 bases between. This CDR3 has 13 residues. Germline V gene sequence: CDR1 LGHDT, CDR2 YNNKEL (reference sequence). The CDR3 bases are TGTGCCAGCAGCACGTTCCGAGGGACTGAAGCTTTCTTT. Its translation is CASSTFRGTEAFF.

V and J are TRBV5-1 and TRBJ2-3; possibly TRBD1 or TRBD2 for D (6 bases each). Trimming left V 0 bases short and J 4 bases short, with 15 bases between. Germline-derived CDR1 and CDR2 are SGHRS and YFSETQ. CDR3 size: 16 residues. CDR3 region: CASSLGWGAWADTQYF. DNA for the CDR3: TGCGCCAGCAGCTTGGGCTGGGGGGCTTGGGCAGATACGCAGTATTTT. The whole variable domain, remainder taken from reference TRBV5-1 and TRBJ2-3, is KAGVTQTPRYLIKTRGQQVTLSCSPISGHRSVSWYQQTPGQGLQFLFEYFSETQRNKGNFPGRFSGRQFSNSRSEMNVSTLELGDSALYLCASSLGWGAWADTQYFGPGTRLTVL.

This clonotype showed up many times. The J gene is TRBJ2-6, the V gene TRBV14, with D perhaps TRBD1 (6 bases). V was pared by 1 base and J by 1 base, with 8 bases between. The CDR3 extends over 16 amino acids. Germline assignment: CDR1 SGHDN and CDR2 FVKESK. The CDR3, as DNA: TGTGCCAGCAGCCAAGGTGGGACATCTGGGGCCAACGTCCTGACTTTC. Protein sequence: CASSQGGTSGANVLTF.

This clonotype was seen more than once but under ten times. The chain uses TRBV29-1 and TRBJ2-3; 8 bases are a match to TRBD2. V lost 7 bases, J lost 2 bases, and 5 bases stayed unmatched. Per the germline V gene, CDR1 is SQVTM and CDR2 is ANQGSEA. CDR3 length: 13 amino acids. The CDR3 is CSAGTRSTDTQYF. The CDR3 nucleotides are TGCAGCGCCGGGACTAGGTCCACAGATACGCAGTATTTT.

In this sample, this clonotype turned up many times. The chain links TRBV7-9 to TRBJ1-2; 9 bases are shared with TRBD1. V trimming: 5 bases; J trimming: 0 bases; junction bases outside the gene matches: 10. The germline V gene has CDR1 SEHNR and CDR2 FQNEAQ (reference sequence). The CDR3 contains 17 residues. CDR3 sequence (DNA): TGTGCCAGCAGCCAACCGGGACAGGGCAGGGCTAACTATGGCTACACCTTC. Translating it yields CASSQPGQGRANYGYTF.